This passage covers 5 T cell receptor beta chains from one sample sequenced in a study of shared T cell receptors in the human thymus. Profiled with immunoSEQ multiplex PCR; TCRdb holds only in-frame clones, not every one. The table lists hundreds of thousands of clones, over 75% of them singletons. These sequences were also reported in another study, on human thymus T cells.

Sequenced material: thymocytes. These receptors all come from a boy younger than two with a congenital heart defect.

V usage is TRBV14 and J usage is TRBJ1-2, with D unresolved. Germline V CDR1 and CDR2: SGHDN, FVKESK. Trimming cost V 1 base and J 2 bases, with 11 bases left between them. The CDR3 sequence is 15 residues long. The CDR3 spells CASSQAGYPNYGYTF. DNA for the CDR3: TGTGCCAGCAGCCAAGCAGGATACCCAAACTATGGCTACACCTTC.

V gene TRBV15 combines with J gene TRBJ2-4; 7 bases align to TRBD1. The germline CDR1 and CDR2 sequences are LNHNV and YYDKDF (reference sequence). This CDR3 has 17 residues. The junction had 11 bases not matched to a gene; V was cut back by 1 base and J by 5 bases. CDR3 sequence: CATSRVGTGVVENIQYF. The CDR3 bases are TGTGCCACCAGCAGAGTTGGCACAGGGGTGGTTGAAAACATTCAGTACTTC.

This sequence joins TRBV7-3 and TRBJ2-3; D may be TRBD2 (6 bases). CDR3 size: 13 residues. Germline V CDR1 and CDR2: SGHTA, FQGTGA. V shed 5 bases and J shed 6 bases, with 12 bases lying between them. The CDR3 here is CASSLARGDTQYF. Written as DNA, the CDR3 is TGTGCCAGCAGCCTAGCGAGGGGCGATACGCAGTATTTT.

J is TRBJ2-1 and V is TRBV6-1; 7 bases map to TRBD1. Looked up from germline, CDR1 is MNHNS and CDR2 is SASEGT. There are 13 residues in the CDR3. Trimming at V came to 4 bases and at J to 5 bases, leaving 2 bases not matched to a gene. This CDR3 is CASSGDRNNEQFF. The CDR3 nucleotides are TGTGCCAGCAGTGGGGACAGAAACAATGAGCAGTTCTTC.

The CDR3 nucleotides are TGTGCCAGCAGTCCCCATAACAGGGTTGGTAGCAATCAGCCCCAGCATTTT. Protein sequence: CASSPHNRVGSNQPQHF. This chain links TRBV28 with TRBJ1-5; a possible D gene is TRBD1 (6 bases). The CDR3 extends over 17 amino acids. The V end was cut by 5 bases, the J end by 0 bases, with 17 bases between. Germline V gives CDR1 MDHEN, CDR2 SYDVKM. The full variable domain, completed using reference TRBV28 and TRBJ1-5, is DVKVTQSSRYLVKRTGEKVFLECVQDMDHENMFWYRQDPGLGLRLIYFSYDVKMKEKGDIPEGYSVSREKKERFSLILESASTNQTSMYLCASSPHNRVGSNQPQHFGDGTRLSIL.